Listed below are T cell receptor beta chains from one sample, sequenced in a study of cytomegalovirus exposure and HLA in healthy donors. Libraries were prepared by immunoSEQ multiplex PCR; TCRdb keeps only in-frame clonotypes and omits some of them. The sample holds about 120,000 clones, over 60% seen once. Material: PBMCs. The receptors derive from a woman in her forties in good health and CMV-seropositive. Both conserved end residues are part of each CDR3. A D gene is named only where the DNA matches it firmly. Clone size is shown for a subset of rows, as once, few, many or a class of expanded clone.

J gene | clone size | V gene | D gene | CDR3 DNA | CDR3 protein
TRBJ1-1 | - | TRBV10-3 | - | TGTGCCATCCGGGAGCAGGGTGCGAACACTGAAGCTTTCTTT | CAIREQGANTEAFF
TRBJ2-7 | - | TRBV30 | - | TGTGCCTGGAGTGTGGGGTCTAGCAGACCCTACGAGCAGTACTTC | CAWSVGSSRPYEQYF
TRBJ1-5 | - | TRBV29-1 | TRBD1 | TGCAGCGTTGGGACAGGGGATCAGCCCCAGCATTTT | CSVGTGDQPQHF
TRBJ1-1 | - | TRBV9 | TRBD1 | TGTGCCAGCAGCCCCTTAGGGGGACCCAGGGGGACTGAAGCTTTCTTT | CASSPLGGPRGTEAFF
TRBJ1-2 | - | TRBV5-6 | TRBD1 | TGTGCCAGCCAGTTGGGGACAGGTGGGACTAACTATGGCTACACCTTC | CASQLGTGGTNYGYTF
TRBJ2-7 | - | TRBV30 | - | TGTGCCTGGAGTCTAGGGGCAGTACCCTACGAGCAGTACTTC | CAWSLGAVPYEQYF
TRBJ2-1 | - | TRBV9 | TRBD2 | TGTGCCAGCAGCGTTTCGGGGAGGGCTTATTATGAGCAGTTCTTC | CASSVSGRAYYEQFF
TRBJ1-1 | - | TRBV2 | TRBD1 | TGTGCCAGCGGGACAGGAATGAACACTGAAGCTTTCTTT | CASGTGMNTEAFF
TRBJ2-7 | - | TRBV7-8 | TRBD2 | TGTGCCAGCAGCTTAGCGATGGCGGGGGCCTACGAGCAGTACTTC | CASSLAMAGAYEQYF
TRBJ1-2 | - | TRBV2 | - | TGTGCCAGCAGATCTGTACTCTATGGCTACACCTTC | CASRSVLYGYTF
TRBJ2-7 | - | TRBV25-1 | TRBD2 | TGTGCCAGCAGTGGGGGACTAGCGGCGTACTTC | CASSGGLAAYF
TRBJ2-7 | few | TRBV5-1 | - | TGCGCCAGCAGGACCGGGACTCAATCCTACGAGCAGTACTTC | CASRTGTQSYEQYF
TRBJ2-7 | - | TRBV19 | - | TGTGCCAGTAGTCTTCCGGGACTGACCCTGGAAGAGCAGTACTTC | CASSLPGLTLEEQYF
TRBJ1-6 | - | TRBV6-5 | - | TGTGCCAGCAGTTCCACAGGGAGCTCCTATAATTCACCCCTCCACTTT | CASSSTGSSYNSPLHF
TRBJ1-1 | - | TRBV19 | - | TGTGCCAGTAGTAGGAGACAGCGGAACACTGAAGCTTTCTTT | CASSRRQRNTEAFF
TRBJ1-3 | - | TRBV18 | TRBD1 | TGTGCCAGCTCACAAGACAGGGGTGGAACTGGAAACACCATATATTTT | CASSQDRGGTGNTIYF
TRBJ2-1 | few | TRBV6-1 | - | TGTGCCAGCAGTGAGTTCAGCGGCTCCTACAATGAGCAGTTCTTC | CASSEFSGSYNEQFF
TRBJ1-4 | few | TRBV15 | TRBD1 | TGTGCCACCAGCAGAGATATCAGGACAGGGGGCCCCCCGTTAACTAATGAAAAACTGTTTTTT | CATSRDIRTGGPPLTNEKLFF
TRBJ1-5 | - | TRBV4-1 | - | TGCGCCAGCAGCCAACAGGGGTATCAGCCCCAGCATTTT | CASSQQGYQPQHF
TRBJ2-5 | - | TRBV5-1 | - | TGCGCCAGCAGCGCCGACAGGTCGCGAAAGACCCAGTACTTC | CASSADRSRKTQYF
TRBJ1-6 | - | TRBV5-1 | - | TGCGCCAGCAGTTACTCCGGCAGGGTCGGCACCTATAATTCACCCCTCCACTTT | CASSYSGRVGTYNSPLHF
TRBJ2-5 | few | TRBV7-9 | - | TGTGCCAGCAGCTTGTTCGGACAGACGTACCAAGAGACCCAGTACTTC | CASSLFGQTYQETQYF
TRBJ2-7 | - | TRBV7-2 | TRBD2 | TGTGCCAGCAGCTTAGGACTAGCGGGAGTTGTCTACGAGCAGTACTTC | CASSLGLAGVVYEQYF
TRBJ2-3 | - | TRBV5-1 | - | TGCGCCAGCAGCCCGGCTGAAGATCGCGGTACGCAGTATTTT | CASSPAEDRGTQYF
TRBJ2-3 | - | TRBV29-1 | TRBD2 | TGCAGCGTTCCCCTAGCGGGTAGCACAGATACGCAGTATTTT | CSVPLAGSTDTQYF
TRBJ2-3 | few | TRBV7-2 | - | TGTGCCAGCAGCTTAGAAGTGACCGGAGTGACGCAGTATTTT | CASSLEVTGVTQYF
TRBJ2-2 | - | TRBV20-1 | - | TGCAGTGCCGAGGGGGCCGGGGAGCTGTTTTTT | CSAEGAGELFF
TRBJ2-7 | - | TRBV19 | - | TGTGCCACCGCCCATGGGGCCTCCTACGAGCAGTACTTC | CATAHGASYEQYF
TRBJ2-7 | - | TRBV4-1 | - | TGCGCCAGCAGCCTCGCCGACGGAGCCTACGAGCAGTACTTC | CASSLADGAYEQYF
TRBJ1-4 | - | TRBV2 | - | TGTGCCAGCAAGGGGAGGGGTGAAAAACTGTTTTTT | CASKGRGEKLFF
TRBJ2-7 | few | TRBV7-8 | - | TGTGCCAGCAGCCCAAGGGCGGGACCGCTATCCTACGAGCAGTACTTC | CASSPRAGPLSYEQYF
TRBJ2-1 | - | TRBV11-1 | TRBD1 | TGTGCCAGCAGCTTCCACCACGGGACAGGGAACTACAATGAGCAGTTCTTC | CASSFHHGTGNYNEQFF
TRBJ1-1 | few | TRBV25-1 | - | TGTGCCAGCAGCGATAGGCGATCGGGGGGCGGGAACACTGAAGCTTTCTTT | CASSDRRSGGGNTEAFF
TRBJ1-3 | - | TRBV30 | - | TGTGCCTGGAGTGTACCGGAGATCTCTGGAAACACCATATATTTT | CAWSVPEISGNTIYF
TRBJ2-7 | - | TRBV5-5 | TRBD2 | TGTGCCAGCAGCTTGTTCCTAGCGGCTATCACCTACGAGCAGTACTTC | CASSLFLAAITYEQYF
TRBJ2-3 | - | TRBV7-7 | TRBD2 | TGTGCTAGCAGCTTAGGTACTAGCGGAAACACAGATACGCAGTATTTT | CASSLGTSGNTDTQYF
TRBJ2-4 | - | TRBV5-1 | TRBD1 | TGCGCCAGCAGCTTGGATGGGACAGGGCTGTCCAAAAACATTCAGTACTTC | CASSLDGTGLSKNIQYF
TRBJ2-4 | - | TRBV6-5 | TRBD2 | TGTGCCAGCAATCCTAGCGGGGGCTACATTCAGTACTTC | CASNPSGGYIQYF
TRBJ2-1 | - | TRBV18 | TRBD1 | TGTGCCAGCTCACCCCGGACAGGGGGCATAAATGAGCAGTTCTTC | CASSPRTGGINEQFF
TRBJ2-2 | once | TRBV29-1 | - | TGCAGCGAAAGGGGTGCGGGACTGACCGGGGAGCTGTTTTTT | CSERGAGLTGELFF